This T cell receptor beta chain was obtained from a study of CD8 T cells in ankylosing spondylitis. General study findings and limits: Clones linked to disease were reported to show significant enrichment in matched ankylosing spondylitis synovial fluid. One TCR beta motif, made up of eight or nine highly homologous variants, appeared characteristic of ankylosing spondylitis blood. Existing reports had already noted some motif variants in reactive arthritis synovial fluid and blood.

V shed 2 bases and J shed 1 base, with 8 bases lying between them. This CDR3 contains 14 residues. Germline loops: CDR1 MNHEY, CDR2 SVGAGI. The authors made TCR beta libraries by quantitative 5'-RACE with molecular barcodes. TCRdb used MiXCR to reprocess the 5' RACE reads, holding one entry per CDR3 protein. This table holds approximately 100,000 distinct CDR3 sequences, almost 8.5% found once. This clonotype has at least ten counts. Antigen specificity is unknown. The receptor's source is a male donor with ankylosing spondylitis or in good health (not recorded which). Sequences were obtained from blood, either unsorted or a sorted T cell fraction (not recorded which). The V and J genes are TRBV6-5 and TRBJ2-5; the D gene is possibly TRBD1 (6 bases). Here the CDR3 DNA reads TGTGCCAGCAGTTACGGGACACTCCAAGAGACCCAGTACTTC. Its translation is CASSYGTLQETQYF.